Below are 27 T cell receptor beta chains sequenced from a single sample in a study of cytomegalovirus exposure and HLA in healthy donors. In the PCR, 60 Vbeta and 13 Jbeta primers were used. Generated by immunoSEQ multiplex PCR, the TCRdb table keeps only in-frame clones and is missing some. The sample has about 190,000 clones; about 83% are singletons. The sequenced sample was PBMCs. Receptors originate from a young woman in good health and CMV-seropositive.

The chain combines TRBV2 with TRBJ1-5; D unresolved. The CDR3 loop spans 13 amino acids. From germline, CDR1 is SNHLY and CDR2 FYNNEI. V was cut by 2 bases and J by 7 bases, with 9 bases left in between. The CDR3 sequence: CASSETPSQPQHF. The CDR3 DNA follows: TGTGCCAGCAGTGAAACCCCAAGCCAGCCCCAGCATTTT.

The genes are TRBV28 and TRBJ1-3; TRBD1 might be the D (5 bases). Per the germline V gene, CDR1 is MDHEN and CDR2 is SYDVKM. The CDR3 totals 14 residues. With 2 bases removed from V and 7 bases from J, the gap between germline ends came to 12 bases. The CDR3 reads CASSLGTQGNTIYF. The CDR3 nucleotides are TGTGCCAGCAGTTTAGGGACTCAAGGGAACACCATATATTTT.

V gene TRBV5-4 combines with J gene TRBJ2-2, with 8 bases matching TRBD1. Trimming at V came to 4 bases and at J to 1 base, leaving 9 bases not matched to a gene. This CDR3 spans 17 amino acids. CDR1 and CDR2 (germline): SGHNT, YYREEE (reference sequence). CDR3 DNA sequence: TGTGCCAGCAGCAGACAGGGGTTCGCAGGGAACACCGGGGAGCTGTTTTTT. It translates to CASSRQGFAGNTGELFF.

The gene calls are TRBV4-2 and TRBJ1-1, with 7 bases fitting TRBD1. This CDR3 comprises 14 residues. Losses at the gene ends were 0 bases for V and 11 bases for J; bases not matched to a gene: 9. CDR1 LGHNA and CDR2 YNFKEQ come from the germline V gene. The CDR3 reads CASSQDGGTGEAFF. CDR3 coding DNA: TGTGCCAGCAGCCAAGATGGGGGCACAGGGGAGGCTTTCTTT.

V gene TRBV9 combines with J gene TRBJ2-3, with a possible D match to TRBD2 (5 bases). The V gene lost 0 bases and the J gene lost 1 base, with 18 bases spanning the gap. The CDR3 covers 18 residues. Germline assignment: CDR1 SGDLS and CDR2 YYNGEE. The CDR3: CASSVDAWASYRTDTQYF. The DNA of the CDR3 is TGTGCCAGCAGCGTAGACGCCTGGGCTAGCTATCGCACAGATACGCAGTATTTT.

Comment on this clone: Sequence at one end of the junction differs from germline and may be a read error. The genes are TRBV5-1 and TRBJ2-7; 12 positions agree with TRBD2. The CDR3 loop spans 14 amino acids. Looked up from germline, CDR1 is SGHRS and CDR2 is YFSETQ. The CDR3 region has the DNA TGCGCCAGCAGCTGGACTAGCGGGGTAGGCGAGCAGCACTTC. Its translation: CASSWTSGVGEQHF.

This clone was observed a single time. The chain carries TRBV5-1 and TRBJ2-1; D may be TRBD1 (6 bases). V was trimmed by 3 bases and J by 6 bases, leaving 13 bases between them. CDR1 and CDR2 from the germline V gene are SGHRS and YFSETQ. This CDR3 region has 14 residues. Here the CDR3 reads CASSSGRGANEQFF. In DNA, the CDR3 is TGCGCCAGCAGCTCGGGCAGGGGTGCCAATGAGCAGTTCTTC.

The chain uses TRBV4-3 and TRBJ2-1, with a weak D call TRBD2 (7 bases). Germline V lookup: CDR1 LGHNA, CDR2 YSLEER. The V end lost 5 bases, the J end lost 0 bases, and 14 bases lay between the germline ends. The CDR3 has 16 amino acids. The CDR3 region has the DNA TGCGCCAGCAGCAGTAGGGGGGGAAGCTCCTACAATGAGCAGTTCTTC. As protein: CASSSRGGSSYNEQFF.

This chain joins TRBV27 and TRBJ2-7; TRBD1 matches 10 bases. J gave up 2 bases and V 0 bases, and 10 bases lay outside the gene matches. Per germline, CDR1 MNHEY and CDR2 SMNVEV (reference sequence). The length of the CDR3 is 18 residues. DNA for the CDR3: TGTGCCAGCAGTTTATCGGGGACAGGGGCCTGGGGGGCCTACGAGCAGTACTTC. Amino acid sequence: CASSLSGTGAWGAYEQYF.

The chain uses TRBV4-1 and TRBJ2-5, with 8 bases aligning to TRBD1. The germline CDR1 and CDR2 sequences are MGHRA and YSYEKL. After removal of 0 bases from V and 5 bases from J, the junction contained 8 bases not matched to a gene. The CDR3 extends over 16 amino acids. The CDR3 spells CASSQEPPGGEETQYF. The CDR3 nucleotides read TGCGCCAGCAGCCAAGAGCCCCCAGGGGGCGAGGAGACCCAGTACTTC.

This chain uses TRBV29-1 with TRBJ2-3; TRBD1 matches 9 bases. There are 13 residues in the CDR3. With 7 bases clipped from V and 6 bases from J, the junction kept 8 bases outside the gene matches. Germline V gene data show CDR1 as SQVTM and CDR2 as ANQGSEA. The DNA for the CDR3 is TGCAGCGCCTGGACAGGGGATTTCGATACGCAGTATTTT. This translates into CSAWTGDFDTQYF.

The chain couples TRBV28 to TRBJ2-1; TRBD1 matches 9 bases. V shed 3 bases, J shed 7 bases, and the junction held 10 bases outside the gene matches. The germline V gene encodes CDR1 MDHEN and CDR2 SYDVKM. The CDR3 runs 16 residues. The CDR3, as DNA: TGTGCCAGCAGTTTGCTTACAGGGGGCTCGGTGAATGAGCAGTTCTTC. This sequence encodes CASSLLTGGSVNEQFF.

This clone has just one count. This chain connects TRBV6-6 to TRBJ2-5; D is ambiguous. The J call is uncertain, as TRBJ2-7 better fits the DNA end. Germline CDR1 MNHNY, CDR2 SVGAGI (reference sequence). This CDR3 is 11 amino acids long. The CDR3 sequence is CASSYRYEQYF. The CDR3 DNA follows: TGTGCCAGCAGTTACCGTTACGAGCAGTACTTC.

This clone occurred once. The chain combines TRBV5-6 with TRBJ2-5; TRBD1 matches 8 bases. The ends lost 3 bases at V and 8 bases at J; junction bases unmatched: 3. The germline gives CDR1 SGHDT, CDR2 YYEEEE. CDR3 length equals 12 residues. CDR3 in amino acids: CASSSQGVTQYF. CDR3 bases: TGTGCCAGCAGCTCACAGGGGGTAACCCAGTACTTC.

V usage is TRBV19 and J usage is TRBJ1-5; possible D gene TRBD1, 6 bases. V dropped 5 bases and J dropped 4 bases, with 12 bases sitting between them. Germline V CDR1 and CDR2: LNHDA, SQIVND (reference sequence). The CDR3 covers 14 residues. The CDR3 nucleotides are TGTGCCAGTAGTGGGCGAGGGGGAAATCAGCCCCAGCATTTT. It yields the protein CASSGRGGNQPQHF.

V is TRBV7-2 and J is TRBJ2-2, with TRBD1 identical over 7 bases. Trimming removed 5 bases from V and 2 bases from J; junction bases left unmatched: 5. The CDR3 spans 15 residues. Germline CDR1 SGHTA, CDR2 FQGNSA. The CDR3 sequence is CASSPDRINTGELFF. CDR3 bases: TGTGCCAGCAGCCCGGACAGGATCAACACCGGGGAGCTGTTTTTT.

V gene TRBV7-3 combines with J gene TRBJ1-3; D may be TRBD1 (5 bases). CDR1 is SGHTA and CDR2 is FQGTGA in the germline V gene. The CDR3 sequence is 14 residues long. Between the trimmed V and J ends, which lost 5 bases and 3 bases, there was a span of 11 bases. For the CDR3, the DNA is TGTGCCAGCAGCCCAACAGGTTTTGGAAACACCATATATTTT. This sequence encodes CASSPTGFGNTIYF.

The CDR3 DNA follows: TGTGCCAGCAGCTCAGGGGGGTACTCTAACTATGGCTACACCTTC. Its translation: CASSSGGYSNYGYTF. The chain has TRBV5-4 and TRBJ1-2, with 7 bases that match TRBD1. The CDR3 length is 15 residues. The germline V gene has CDR1 SGHNT and CDR2 YYREEE (reference sequence). After removal of 3 bases from V and 0 bases from J, the junction contained 5 bases not matched to a gene.

The DNA for the CDR3 is TGCGCCAGCAGCTTGGGACAGGGACCTAACACTGAAGCTTTCTTT. This codes for CASSLGQGPNTEAFF. The J gene is TRBJ1-1, the V gene TRBV5-1, with 7 bases fitting TRBD1. CDR3 length: 15 amino acids. The V gene's germline CDR1 is SGHRS and CDR2 YFSETQ. Losses at the gene ends were 0 bases for V and 2 bases for J; bases not matched to a gene: 4.

The chain couples TRBV10-2 to TRBJ1-3; 10 bases are shared with TRBD1. Germline V lookup: CDR1 WSHSY, CDR2 SAAADI. With 5 bases clipped from V and 8 bases from J, the junction kept 6 bases outside the gene matches. The CDR3 contains 14 residues. In nucleotides, the CDR3 is TGCGCCAGCAGTCCGGGGGACAGGGGCGACACCATATATTTT. Encoded protein: CASSPGDRGDTIYF.

The J gene is TRBJ2-7, the V gene TRBV6-6; 8 nucleotides align to TRBD2. The CDR3 length is 14 residues. Germline values: CDR1 MNHNY, CDR2 SVGAGI (reference sequence). V gave up 6 bases and J gave up 0 bases; unmatched junction bases: 4. In DNA, the CDR3 is TGTGCCAGCAGGGTAAGCGGGAGCTCCTACGAGCAGTACTTC. Translation: CASRVSGSSYEQYF.

This chain uses TRBV7-3 with TRBJ1-1; D is perhaps TRBD1 (5 bases). The V gene's germline CDR1 is SGHTA and CDR2 FQGTGA. The CDR3 sequence is 13 residues long. Trimming pared 4 bases from V and 3 bases from J, leaving 9 bases between. CDR3 protein: CASSSGRDTEAFF. DNA of the CDR3: TGTGCCAGCAGCTCAGGGAGGGACACTGAAGCTTTCTTT.

This chain connects TRBV5-1 to TRBJ2-2; TRBD2 agrees at 9 bases. The V segment lost 1 base and the J segment 4 bases; nucleotides outside the gene matches: 8. Germline V lookup: CDR1 SGHRS, CDR2 YFSETQ. The CDR3 totals 17 residues. As DNA, the CDR3 is TGCGCCAGCAGCTTGCAAAGCGGGGGGCGGAGCACCGGGGAGCTGTTTTTT. Residues: CASSLQSGGRSTGELFF.

The chain uses TRBV27 and TRBJ2-1; D is possibly TRBD2 (5 bases). The CDR3 length is 14 residues. Germline CDR1 and CDR2: MNHEY and SMNVEV (reference sequence). V was shortened by 5 bases and J by 6 bases, with 14 bases between the two germline ends. The CDR3 here is CASSTGLPPNEQFF. DNA for the CDR3: TGTGCCAGCAGTACCGGACTGCCCCCCAATGAGCAGTTCTTC.

The chain couples TRBV6-5 to TRBJ1-1; the D gene is possibly TRBD1 (5 bases). From germline, CDR1 is MNHEY and CDR2 SVGAGI. The V end was cut by 5 bases, the J end by 6 bases, with 16 bases between. This CDR3 contains 14 residues. DNA for the CDR3: TGTGCCAGCAGTATCGACAGACCCGGGCCTGAAGCTTTCTTT. This sequence encodes CASSIDRPGPEAFF.

The chain joins TRBV28 to TRBJ1-3; D possibly corresponds to TRBD1 (5 bases). Germline V lookup: CDR1 MDHEN, CDR2 SYDVKM. The CDR3 spans 15 residues. Trimming stripped 2 bases from V and 6 bases from J, with 14 bases between. CDR3 region: CASSLLQGGSNTIYF. DNA of the CDR3: TGTGCCAGCAGTTTACTCCAGGGAGGCTCAAACACCATATATTTT.

The CDR3 region is CASSLPSGAEQFF. In DNA form, the CDR3 reads TGCGCCAGCAGCTTACCCTCGGGAGCTGAGCAGTTCTTC. The V call is TRBV5-1, the J call TRBJ2-1; possible D gene TRBD2, 6 bases. Germline values: CDR1 SGHRS, CDR2 YFSETQ. The CDR3 has 13 amino acids. V lost 2 bases to trimming and J lost 9 bases, with 12 bases between them.